Listed below are T cell receptor beta chains from one sample, sequenced in a study of T cells after yellow fever vaccination. TCRdb passed the 5' RACE reads through MiXCR, listing each CDR3 protein once. The sample records a few hundred thousand distinct CDR3 sequences, around 6.8% being singletons. The sequences come from PBMCs, collected more than 40 days after the first yellow fever vaccination. These receptors all come from a young man who received the YFV17D yellow fever vaccine. The CDR3 runs from the conserved cysteine through the conserved F or W. The D gene is left open where the match is weak. The size of a clone is reported for some rows only, either as once, few or many, or as a class for expanded clones.

CDR3 DNA | CDR3 protein | D gene | CDR3 length | clone size | J gene | V gene
TGTGCCAGTCGACAGGGGCCCTCAGATACGCAGTATTTT | CASRQGPSDTQYF | TRBD1 | 13 | many | TRBJ2-3 | TRBV19
TGTGCCAGCAGCTTAGCCATCCAAGCAGATACGCAGTATTTT | CASSLAIQADTQYF | . | 14 | many | TRBJ2-3 | TRBV7-2
TGTGCTAGTGGTTTAGTCGGCGGGTATGAGCAGTTCTTC | CASGLVGGYEQFF | . | 13 | . | TRBJ2-1 | TRBV12-5
TGTGCCAGCAGCCCGACTAGCGGGCTCTACGAGCAGTACTTC | CASSPTSGLYEQYF | TRBD2 | 14 | many | TRBJ2-7 | TRBV7-9
TGCTGTGCCGGGACAGCCACTGAAGCTTTCTTT | CCAGTATEAFF | TRBD1 | 11 | . | TRBJ1-1 | TRBV20-1
TGTGCCAGCAGCTTATGGAGTAATAGCAATCAGCCCCAGCATTTT | CASSLWSNSNQPQHF | . | 15 | . | TRBJ1-5 | TRBV7-2
TGTGCCAGCAGCTTAGATCGGGAAGGTACGCAGTATTTT | CASSLDREGTQYF | . | 13 | . | TRBJ2-3 | TRBV11-2
TGTGCCAGCAGCCAAGGGGATCCCTGGTCTAGCGGGGGGCTGGGAGAGACCCAGTACTTC | CASSQGDPWSSGGLGETQYF | TRBD2 | 20 | . | TRBJ2-5 | TRBV14
TGTGCCAGCAGTTTATCCTGGGCCATTGAAGCTTTCTTT | CASSLSWAIEAFF | . | 13 | few | TRBJ1-1 | TRBV12-3/TRBV12-4
TGTGCCAGCAGCCAGGGCACAGCCAAAAACATTCAGTACTTC | CASSQGTAKNIQYF | . | 14 | . | TRBJ2-4 | TRBV5-4
TGTGCCAGCAGCTTAGCGGCGTGGTCACCCCTCCACTTT | CASSLAAWSPLHF | . | 13 | . | TRBJ1-6 | TRBV7-9
TGTGCCAGCAGCTTAGCCCATGGTAGTAGTGAAAAACTGTTTTTT | CASSLAHGSSEKLFF | . | 15 | few | TRBJ1-4 | TRBV7-8
TGTGTCAGCAGGGGGCTGGGCACAGATACGCAGTATTTT | CVSRGLGTDTQYF | TRBD1 | 13 | many | TRBJ2-3 | TRBV27
TGTGCCAGCAGTTTCGGTCGGGACGGCTATGGCTACACCTTC | CASSFGRDGYGYTF | . | 14 | few | TRBJ1-2 | TRBV12-3/TRBV12-4
TGTGCCAGCAGCGTCGGCAGCAGAACAAAGAACACTGAAGCTTTCTTT | CASSVGSRTKNTEAFF | . | 16 | few | TRBJ1-1 | TRBV9
TGTGCCAGCAGTGCGGGACAGGGGAGGGTCAATGAGCAGTTCTTC | CASSAGQGRVNEQFF | TRBD1 | 15 | . | TRBJ2-1 | TRBV2
TGTGCCACCAGCAGGGGGATGGGGGTCAGATCCTACGAGCAGTACTTC | CATSRGMGVRSYEQYF | . | 16 | . | TRBJ2-7 | TRBV15
TGCGCCAGCAGCTCCCCCCACGAGGGCGGTGTTAATGAGCAGTTCTTC | CASSSPHEGGVNEQFF | . | 16 | . | TRBJ2-1 | TRBV5-1
TGTGCCAGGGCGACAGGGGCCCTCCTCAATTCACCCCTCCACTTT | CARATGALLNSPLHF | TRBD1 | 15 | . | TRBJ1-6 | TRBV6-1
TGTGCCAGCAGCCTCTCCCGGGGGCGGAAGAAAAAAGGCTACACCTTC | CASSLSRGRKKKGYTF | . | 16 | . | TRBJ1-2 | TRBV7-9
TGTGCCAGCAGTTTATCCGGGGGCCGAGGCACTAATGAAAAACTGTTTTTT | CASSLSGGRGTNEKLFF | . | 17 | . | TRBJ1-4 | TRBV27
TGTGCCAGCAAAGGAGGGGGGAGAGAGACCCAGTACTTC | CASKGGGRETQYF | . | 13 | . | TRBJ2-5 | TRBV11-2
TGCAGTGCTAGACCGCTAGCGGGGCGATACAATGAGCAGTTCTTC | CSARPLAGRYNEQFF | TRBD2 | 15 | few | TRBJ2-1 | TRBV20-1
TGCGCCAGCAGCCAAGTTATGAGCGGGGGGGATGTGTATGTAGATACGCAGTATTTT | CASSQVMSGGDVYVDTQYF | TRBD2 | 19 | many | TRBJ2-3 | TRBV4-3
TGTGCCAGCAGTTACAGGGTCGATACCGGGGAGCTGTTTTTT | CASSYRVDTGELFF | . | 14 | many | TRBJ2-2 | TRBV6-5
TGCGCCAGCAGTGACCCTGGACTAGCGGGCACAGATACGCAGTATTTT | CASSDPGLAGTDTQYF | TRBD2 | 16 | . | TRBJ2-3 | TRBV10-1
TGTGCCAGCACCCTACCCGGGGGCGCGGGTAATGAGCAGTTCTTC | CASTLPGGAGNEQFF | . | 15 | . | TRBJ2-1 | TRBV6-1
TGTGCCAGCAGTTACTCGACGACTGCCTCGGGGCCTCTCAAGAGGCAGTATTTT | CASSYSTTASGPLKRQYF | . | 18 | . | TRBJ2-3 | TRBV6-5
TGCGCCAGCAGCCCGGGACTAGCGGGGCCACGGAGGAACACAGATACGCAGTATTTT | CASSPGLAGPRRNTDTQYF | TRBD2 | 19 | few | TRBJ2-3 | TRBV5-1
TGCGCCAGCAGCTTGGCCGGTGGGACACCCGGAGTCCGGTACTTC | CASSLAGGTPGVRYF | . | 15 | few | TRBJ2-7 | TRBV5-1
TGCGCCAGCAGCCCTGGACGGAATAATCAGCCCCAGCATTTT | CASSPGRNNQPQHF | . | 14 | few | TRBJ1-5 | TRBV4-3
TGTGCCAGCAGTCTTTTGGGGGCGGTTAACAATGAGCAGTTCTTC | CASSLLGAVNNEQFF | . | 15 | . | TRBJ2-1 | TRBV12-3/TRBV12-4
TGTGCCAGCAGCTTAGGACAGCTGCTCTATGGCTACACCTTC | CASSLGQLLYGYTF | . | 14 | . | TRBJ1-2 | TRBV11-2
TGTGCCACCCAATGCACAGGGGTCGTTTCCTACGAGCAGTACTTC | CATQCTGVVSYEQYF | TRBD1 | 15 | few | TRBJ2-7 | TRBV24-1
TGCGCCAGCAGCCAAGGCCCAGGGAATCCTGCTGGAAACACCATATATTTT | CASSQGPGNPAGNTIYF | . | 17 | few | TRBJ1-3 | TRBV4-1
TGCAGTGGGTTGACAGCGAGAAATCAGCCCCAGCATTTT | CSGLTARNQPQHF | . | 13 | . | TRBJ1-5 | TRBV20-1
TGCGCCAGCATTAGCGGACAGGGGGCGGCGTACCCCCAGTCGAATGAGCAGTTCTTC | CASISGQGAAYPQSNEQFF | TRBD1 | 19 | many | TRBJ2-1 | TRBV10-1